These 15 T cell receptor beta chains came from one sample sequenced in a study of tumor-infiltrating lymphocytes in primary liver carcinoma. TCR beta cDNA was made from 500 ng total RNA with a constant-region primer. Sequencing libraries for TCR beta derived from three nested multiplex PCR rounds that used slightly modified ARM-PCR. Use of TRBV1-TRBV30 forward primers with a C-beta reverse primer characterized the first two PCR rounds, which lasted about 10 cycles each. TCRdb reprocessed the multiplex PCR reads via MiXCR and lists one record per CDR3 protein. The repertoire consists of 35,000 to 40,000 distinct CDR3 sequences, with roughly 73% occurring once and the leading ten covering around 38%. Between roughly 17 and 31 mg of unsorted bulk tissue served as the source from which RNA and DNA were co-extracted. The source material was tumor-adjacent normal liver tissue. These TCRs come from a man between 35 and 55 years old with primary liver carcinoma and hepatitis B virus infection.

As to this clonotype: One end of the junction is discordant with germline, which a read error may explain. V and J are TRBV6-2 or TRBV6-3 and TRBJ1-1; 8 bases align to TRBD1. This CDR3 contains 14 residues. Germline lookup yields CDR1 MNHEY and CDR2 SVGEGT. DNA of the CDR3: TGCGCCACGCGAACAGGGGGACTGTGGACTGAAGCTTTCTTT. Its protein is CATRTGGLWTEAFF.

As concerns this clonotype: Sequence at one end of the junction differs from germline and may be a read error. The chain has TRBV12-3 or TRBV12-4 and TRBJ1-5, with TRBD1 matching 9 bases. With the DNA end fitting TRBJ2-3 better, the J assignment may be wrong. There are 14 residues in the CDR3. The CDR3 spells CASNRQGVQQPQYF. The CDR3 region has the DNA TGTGCTAGCAATAGACAGGGGGTCCAACAGCCCCAGTATTTT.

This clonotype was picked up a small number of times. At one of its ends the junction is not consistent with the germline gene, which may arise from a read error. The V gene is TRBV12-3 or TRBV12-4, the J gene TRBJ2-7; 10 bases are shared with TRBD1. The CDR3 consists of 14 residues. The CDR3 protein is CASSLGTGAYEHYF. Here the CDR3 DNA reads TGTGCTAGCAGTTTGGGGACAGGGGCCTACGAGCATTACTTC.

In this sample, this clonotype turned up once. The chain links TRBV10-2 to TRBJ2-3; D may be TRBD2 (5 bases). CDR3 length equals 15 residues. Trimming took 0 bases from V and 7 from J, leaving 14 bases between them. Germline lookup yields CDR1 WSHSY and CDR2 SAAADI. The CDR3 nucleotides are TGCGCCAGCAGTGAGTCAAAAGTGGGAGTGAATACGCAGTATTTT. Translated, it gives CASSESKVGVNTQYF.

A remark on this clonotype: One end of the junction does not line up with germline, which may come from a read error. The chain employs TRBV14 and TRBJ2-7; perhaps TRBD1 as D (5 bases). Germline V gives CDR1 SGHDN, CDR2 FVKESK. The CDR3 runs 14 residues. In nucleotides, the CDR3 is TGTGCCAACAGCCGACAGAATGGCGCCCACGAGCAGTACTTC. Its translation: CANSRQNGAHEQYF.

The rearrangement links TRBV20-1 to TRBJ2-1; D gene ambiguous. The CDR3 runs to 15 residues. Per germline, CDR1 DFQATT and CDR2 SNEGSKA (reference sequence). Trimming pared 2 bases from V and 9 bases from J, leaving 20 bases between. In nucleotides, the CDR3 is TGCAGTGCTAGACACTTGGGGATAGGGATCTCTGAGCAGTTCTTC. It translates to CSARHLGIGISEQFF.

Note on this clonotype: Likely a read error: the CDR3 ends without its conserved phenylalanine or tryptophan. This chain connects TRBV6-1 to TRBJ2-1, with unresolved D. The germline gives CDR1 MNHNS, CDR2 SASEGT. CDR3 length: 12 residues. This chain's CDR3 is CASMPSYNGQFL. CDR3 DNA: TGTGCCAGCATGCCGTCCTACAATGGGCAGTTCCTC.

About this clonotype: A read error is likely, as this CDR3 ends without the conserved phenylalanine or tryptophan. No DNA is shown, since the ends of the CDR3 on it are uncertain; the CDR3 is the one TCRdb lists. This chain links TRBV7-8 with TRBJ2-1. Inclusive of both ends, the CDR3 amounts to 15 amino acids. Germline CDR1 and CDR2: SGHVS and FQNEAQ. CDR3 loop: CASSLGDVTYNELFI.

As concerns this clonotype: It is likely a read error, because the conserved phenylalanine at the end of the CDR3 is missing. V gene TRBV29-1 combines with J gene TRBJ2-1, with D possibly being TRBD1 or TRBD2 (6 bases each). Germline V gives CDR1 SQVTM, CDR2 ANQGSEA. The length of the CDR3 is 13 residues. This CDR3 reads CSVRLGGYNGQFS. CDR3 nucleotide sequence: TGCAGCGTGCGACTAGGGGGGTACAATGGGCAGTTCTCC.

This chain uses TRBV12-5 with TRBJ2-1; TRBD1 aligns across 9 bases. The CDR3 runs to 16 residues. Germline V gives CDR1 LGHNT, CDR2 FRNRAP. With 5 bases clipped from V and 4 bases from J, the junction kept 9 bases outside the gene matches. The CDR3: CASGLTRDREYNEQFF. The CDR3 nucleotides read TGTGCTAGTGGTCTCACCCGGGACAGGGAATACAATGAGCAGTTCTTC.

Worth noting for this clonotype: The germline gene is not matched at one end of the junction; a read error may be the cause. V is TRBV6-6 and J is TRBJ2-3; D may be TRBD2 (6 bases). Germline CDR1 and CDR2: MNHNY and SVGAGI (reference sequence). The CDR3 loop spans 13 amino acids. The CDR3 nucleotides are TGTGTCAGCAGTTACTCGGGACTGAAGCATCAGTATTTT. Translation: CVSSYSGLKHQYF.

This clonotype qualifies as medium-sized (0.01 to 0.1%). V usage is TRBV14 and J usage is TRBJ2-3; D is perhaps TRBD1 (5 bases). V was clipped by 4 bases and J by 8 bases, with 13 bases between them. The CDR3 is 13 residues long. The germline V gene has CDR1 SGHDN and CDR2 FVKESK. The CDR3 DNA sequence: TGTGCCAGCAGCCCGACAGAACAGACTACGCAGTATTTT. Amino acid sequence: CASSPTEQTTQYF.

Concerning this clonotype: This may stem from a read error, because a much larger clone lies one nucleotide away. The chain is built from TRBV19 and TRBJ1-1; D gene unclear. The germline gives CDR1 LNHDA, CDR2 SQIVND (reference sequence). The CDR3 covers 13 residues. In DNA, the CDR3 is TGTGCCAGAAGTATACGAACGAACACTGAAGCTTTCTTT. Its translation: CARSIRTNTEAFF.

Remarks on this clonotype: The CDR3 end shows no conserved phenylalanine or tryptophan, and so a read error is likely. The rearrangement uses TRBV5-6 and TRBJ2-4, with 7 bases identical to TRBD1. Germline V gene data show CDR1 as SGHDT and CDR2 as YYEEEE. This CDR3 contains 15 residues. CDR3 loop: CASSLQGLAKDIQYV. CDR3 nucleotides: TGTGCCAGCAGCTTACAGGGGCTAGCCAAAGACATTCAGTACGTC.

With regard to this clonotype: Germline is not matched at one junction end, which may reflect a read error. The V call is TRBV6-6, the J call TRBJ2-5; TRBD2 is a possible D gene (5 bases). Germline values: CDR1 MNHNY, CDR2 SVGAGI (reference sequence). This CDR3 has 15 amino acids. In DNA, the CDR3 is TGTACCAGCAGTTACTTGGGTGGAGGACAAGAGACCCAGTACTTC. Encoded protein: CTSSYLGGGQETQYF.